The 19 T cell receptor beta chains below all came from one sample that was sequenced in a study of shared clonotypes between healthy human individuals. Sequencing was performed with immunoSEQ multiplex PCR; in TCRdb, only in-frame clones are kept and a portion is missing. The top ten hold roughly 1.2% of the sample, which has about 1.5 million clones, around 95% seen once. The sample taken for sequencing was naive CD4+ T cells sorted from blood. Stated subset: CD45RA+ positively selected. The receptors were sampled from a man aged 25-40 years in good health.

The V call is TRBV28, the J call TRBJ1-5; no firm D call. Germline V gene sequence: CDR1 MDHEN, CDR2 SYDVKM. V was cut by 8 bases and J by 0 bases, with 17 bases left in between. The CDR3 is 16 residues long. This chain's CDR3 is CASATPTGPSNQPQHF. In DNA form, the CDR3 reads TGTGCCAGCGCAACCCCGACGGGTCCTAGCAATCAGCCCCAGCATTTT.

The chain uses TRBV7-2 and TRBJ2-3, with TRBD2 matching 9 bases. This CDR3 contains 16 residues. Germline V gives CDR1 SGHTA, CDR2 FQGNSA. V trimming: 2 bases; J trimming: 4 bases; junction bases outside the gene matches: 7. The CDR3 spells CASSLLAGSSADTQYF. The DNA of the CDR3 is TGTGCCAGCAGCTTACTAGCGGGAAGTTCGGCAGATACGCAGTATTTT.

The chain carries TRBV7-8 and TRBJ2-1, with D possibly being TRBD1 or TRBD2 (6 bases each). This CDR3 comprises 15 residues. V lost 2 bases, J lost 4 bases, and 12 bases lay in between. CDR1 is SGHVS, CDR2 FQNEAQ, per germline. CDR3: CASSLIGGTYNEQFF. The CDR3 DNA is TGTGCCAGCAGCTTAATCGGGGGCACTTACAATGAGCAGTTCTTC.

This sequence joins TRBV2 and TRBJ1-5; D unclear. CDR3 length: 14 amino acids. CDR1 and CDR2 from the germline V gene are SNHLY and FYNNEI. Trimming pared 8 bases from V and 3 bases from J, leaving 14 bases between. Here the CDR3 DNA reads TGTGCCAGCTGTCGAGGGAATGACAATCAGCCCCAGCATTTT. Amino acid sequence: CASCRGNDNQPQHF. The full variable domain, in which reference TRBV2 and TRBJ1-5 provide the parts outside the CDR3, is EPEVTQTPSHQVTQMGQEVILRCVPISNHLYFYWYRQILGQKVEFLVSFYNNEISEKSEIFDDQFSVERPDGSNFTLKIRSTKLEDSAMYFCASCRGNDNQPQHFGDGTRLSIL.

As DNA, the CDR3 is TGTGCCAGCAGCTTAGTGTCCGGGGGCGCTGACGGGGAGCTGTTTTTT. It is translated as CASSLVSGGADGELFF. The chain uses TRBV7-9 and TRBJ2-2; D is possibly TRBD1 or TRBD2 (6 bases each). V lost 1 base and J 7 bases, leaving 16 bases between the germline ends. The CDR3 runs to 16 residues. Germline V gives CDR1 SEHNR, CDR2 FQNEAQ (reference sequence).

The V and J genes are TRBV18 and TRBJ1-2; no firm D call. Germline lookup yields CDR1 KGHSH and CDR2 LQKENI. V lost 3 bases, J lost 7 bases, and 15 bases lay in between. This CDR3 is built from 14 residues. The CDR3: CASSPTPNDAGYTF. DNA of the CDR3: TGTGCCAGCTCACCTACTCCGAACGATGCTGGCTACACCTTC.

CDR3 amino acids: CATSRTSGSHEQYF. The CDR3 DNA follows: TGTGCCACCAGCAGGACTAGCGGGAGCCACGAGCAGTACTTC. The V call is TRBV15, the J call TRBJ2-7; 12 nucleotides match TRBD2. Per germline, CDR1 LNHNV and CDR2 YYDKDF (reference sequence). V shed 3 bases, J shed 5 bases, and the junction held 2 bases outside the gene matches. The CDR3 totals 14 residues. The full variable domain, its missing parts supplied by reference TRBV15 and TRBJ2-7, is DAMVIQNPRYQVTQFGKPVTLSCSQTLNHNVMYWYQQKSSQAPKLLFHYYDKDFNNEADTPDNFQSRRPNTSFCFLDIRSPGLGDTAMYLCATSRTSGSHEQYFGPGTRLTVT.

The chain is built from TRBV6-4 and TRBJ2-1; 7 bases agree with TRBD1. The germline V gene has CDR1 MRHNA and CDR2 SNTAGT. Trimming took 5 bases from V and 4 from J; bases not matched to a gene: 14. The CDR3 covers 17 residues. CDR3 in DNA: TGTGCCAGCAGTCCCACACCAACAGGGGTACTTTACAATGAGCAGTTCTTC. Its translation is CASSPTPTGVLYNEQFF.

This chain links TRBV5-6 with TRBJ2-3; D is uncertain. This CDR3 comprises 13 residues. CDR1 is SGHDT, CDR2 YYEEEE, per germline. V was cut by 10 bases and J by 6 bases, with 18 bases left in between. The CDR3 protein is CASSRPMADTQYF. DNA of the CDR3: TGTGCCTCGAGCAGGCCGATGGCGGATACGCAGTATTTT.

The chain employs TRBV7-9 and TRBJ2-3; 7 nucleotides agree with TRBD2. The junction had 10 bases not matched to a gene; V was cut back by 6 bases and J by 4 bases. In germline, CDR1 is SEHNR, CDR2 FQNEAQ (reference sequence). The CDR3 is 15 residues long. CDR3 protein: CASSPRTRYADTQYF. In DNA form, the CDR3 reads TGTGCCAGCAGTCCTCGGACTAGATACGCAGATACGCAGTATTTT.

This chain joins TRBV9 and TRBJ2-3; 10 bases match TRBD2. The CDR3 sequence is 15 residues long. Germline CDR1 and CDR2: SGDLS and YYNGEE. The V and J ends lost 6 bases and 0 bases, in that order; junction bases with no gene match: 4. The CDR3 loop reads CASNLAGASTDTQYF. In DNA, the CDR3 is TGTGCCAGCAACCTAGCGGGAGCCAGCACAGATACGCAGTATTTT.

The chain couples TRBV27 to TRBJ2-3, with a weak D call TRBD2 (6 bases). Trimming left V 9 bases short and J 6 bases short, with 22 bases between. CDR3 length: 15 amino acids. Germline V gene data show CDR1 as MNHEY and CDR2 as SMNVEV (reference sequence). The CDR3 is CASTSYGGESDTQYF. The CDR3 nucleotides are TGTGCCAGTACTAGCTACGGGGGAGAATCGGATACGCAGTATTTT.

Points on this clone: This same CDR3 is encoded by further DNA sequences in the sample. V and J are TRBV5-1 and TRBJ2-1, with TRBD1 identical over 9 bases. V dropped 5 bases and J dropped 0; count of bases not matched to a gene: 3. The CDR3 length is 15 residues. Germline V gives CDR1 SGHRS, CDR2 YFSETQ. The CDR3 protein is CASSGGQGSYNEQFF. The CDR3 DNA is TGCGCCAGCAGTGGGGGACAGGGCTCCTACAATGAGCAGTTCTTC.

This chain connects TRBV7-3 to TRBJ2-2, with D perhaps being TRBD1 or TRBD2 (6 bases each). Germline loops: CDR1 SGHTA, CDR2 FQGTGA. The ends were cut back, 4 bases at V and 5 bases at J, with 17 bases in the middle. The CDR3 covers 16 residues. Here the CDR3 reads CASSYDRGPRTGELFF. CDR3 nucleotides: TGTGCCAGCAGCTATGACCGGGGGCCGCGAACCGGGGAGCTGTTTTTT.

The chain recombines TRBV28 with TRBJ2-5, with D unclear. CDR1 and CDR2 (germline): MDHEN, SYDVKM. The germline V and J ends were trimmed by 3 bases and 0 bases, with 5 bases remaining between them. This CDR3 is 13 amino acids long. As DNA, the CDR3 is TGTGCCAGCAGTTTGGTGTACCAAGAGACCCAGTACTTC. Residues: CASSLVYQETQYF. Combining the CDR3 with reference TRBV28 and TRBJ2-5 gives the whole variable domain DVKVTQSSRYLVKRTGEKVFLECVQDMDHENMFWYRQDPGLGLRLIYFSYDVKMKEKGDIPEGYSVSREKKERFSLILESASTNQTSMYLCASSLVYQETQYFGPGTRLLVL.

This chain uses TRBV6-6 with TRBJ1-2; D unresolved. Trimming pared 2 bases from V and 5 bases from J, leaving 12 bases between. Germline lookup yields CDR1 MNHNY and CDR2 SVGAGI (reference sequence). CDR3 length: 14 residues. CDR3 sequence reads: CASSYPPRGYGYTF. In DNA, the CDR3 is TGTGCCAGCAGTTACCCCCCCCGAGGGTATGGCTACACCTTC.

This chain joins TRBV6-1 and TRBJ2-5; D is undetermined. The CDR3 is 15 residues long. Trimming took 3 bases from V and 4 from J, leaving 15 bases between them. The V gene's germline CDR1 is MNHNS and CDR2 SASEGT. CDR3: CASSENPGAGETQYF. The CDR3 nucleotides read TGTGCCAGCAGTGAGAATCCGGGTGCCGGAGAGACCCAGTACTTC.

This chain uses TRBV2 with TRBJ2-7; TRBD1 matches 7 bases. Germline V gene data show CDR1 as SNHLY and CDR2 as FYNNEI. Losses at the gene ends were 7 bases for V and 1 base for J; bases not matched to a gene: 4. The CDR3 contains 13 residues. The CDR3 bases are TGTGCCAGCAAGGACAGGCTTTCCTACGAGCAGTACTTC. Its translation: CASKDRLSYEQYF.

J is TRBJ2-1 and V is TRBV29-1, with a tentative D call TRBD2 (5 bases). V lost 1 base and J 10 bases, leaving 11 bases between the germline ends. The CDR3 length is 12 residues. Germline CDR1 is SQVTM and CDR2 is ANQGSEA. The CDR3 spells CSVEATRREQFF. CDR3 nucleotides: TGCAGCGTTGAAGCAACTAGGCGAGAGCAGTTCTTC.